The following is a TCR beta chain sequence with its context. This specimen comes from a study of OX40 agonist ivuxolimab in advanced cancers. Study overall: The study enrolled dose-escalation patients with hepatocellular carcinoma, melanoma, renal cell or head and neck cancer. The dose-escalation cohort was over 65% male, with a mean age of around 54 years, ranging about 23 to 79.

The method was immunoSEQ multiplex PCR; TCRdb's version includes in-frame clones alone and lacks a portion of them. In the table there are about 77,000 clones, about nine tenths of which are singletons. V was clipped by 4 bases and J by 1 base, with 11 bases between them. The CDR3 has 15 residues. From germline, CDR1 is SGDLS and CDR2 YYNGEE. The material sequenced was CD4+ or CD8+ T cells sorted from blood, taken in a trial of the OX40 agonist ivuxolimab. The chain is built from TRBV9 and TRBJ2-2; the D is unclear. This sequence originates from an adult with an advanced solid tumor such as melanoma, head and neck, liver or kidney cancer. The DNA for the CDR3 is TGTGCCAGCAGCCACGGACCGCAGAACACCGGGGAGCTGTTTTTT. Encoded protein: CASSHGPQNTGELFF. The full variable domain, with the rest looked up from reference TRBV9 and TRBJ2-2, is DSGVTQTPKHLITATGQRVTLRCSPRSGDLSVYWYQQSLDQGLQFLIQYYNGEERAKGNILERFSAQQFPDLHSELNLSSLELGDSALYFCASSHGPQNTGELFFGEGSRLTVL.